The entry that follows covers one TCR beta chain sequence. Which antigen it targets is not known. Between the V and J ends, shortened by 0 bases and 9 bases respectively, the junction contains 9 bases. From its cysteine to its phenylalanine, the CDR3 spans 12 amino acids. Just the 36-base CDR3 DNA is kept, in frame starting at base 1. From the germline V gene, CDR1 is SQVTM and CDR2 is ANQGSEA. This entry belongs to a study of cytomegalovirus exposure and HLA in healthy donors (dated by TCRdb to about 2017). At the level of the whole study: An earlier analysis of approximately 550 of the donors reported 250 to 350 Gb of sequence data and around 120 million unique TCR beta sequences from about 200 million T cells. Donor age, sex, ethnicity and CMV serostatus were compiled alongside the repertoire data. Four to six DR-DQ haplotypes were handled as single units for association and clustering, since linkage in the cohort was strong. The number of typed donors differed by locus: about 620-630 for A, B, C, DRB1 and DQB1; roughly 510 for DQA1; about 600 for DPA1; and roughly 490 for DPB1. To predict cytomegalovirus infection status, the study brought together high-throughput TCR immunosequencing, statistical association of individual TCRs with disease status, and machine learning. Of the roughly 400 genotyped donors, over 70% fell in the genetic ancestry cluster associated with self-reported Caucasian donors. On average, roughly 250,000 unique TCR beta nucleotide sequences were sequenced per donor among about 400 genotyped donors of the cohort, with roughly 20% of those sequences being non-productive. In a later analysis, previously published TCR beta repertoires from 670 or so donors were re-analyzed and high-resolution HLA genotyping was added so that TCR occurrence patterns could be studied. The study was designed to test whether signatures of past pathogen exposure could be identified by cataloging public T cell receptors. Genome-wide SNP genotypes for about three fifths of the 666 donors were used in a later genetic analysis, which treated that subset as a discovery cohort. Besides the first cohort of hundreds of subjects, a separate validation cohort made up of 90 to 150 different subjects was used. In an earlier analysis of a few hundred of the donors, high-throughput TCR beta sequencing was used to judge whether each TCR beta V gene segment behaved as functional or pseudogenic. Both class I and class II loci were covered by HLA typing, at four-digit resolution. In the later analysis, no new phenotypic data were used to find candidate immune exposures; instead, reliance was placed on TCR beta sequences and their occurrence across donors. The T cell repertoires of some 670 subjects were profiled by immunosequencing and related to cytomegalovirus serostatus. Every repertoire in the discovery cohort had been generated on one and the same sequencing platform. An early release covering more than 500 HLA-typed donors comprised 250 to 350 gigabases of sequencing data and roughly 85 million unique TCR sequences. Results and caveats for the whole study, not just this receptor: Most CMV-associated TCR beta chains appeared to be HLA-restricted in a later analysis, and the HLA associations seemed to be driven largely by CMV exposure. The classifier was reported to diagnose cytomegalovirus status with high specificity and sensitivity in both the original cohort and the validation cohort. It was suggested by the authors that the approach could potentially be generalized to other disease states and immunological phenotypes. According to a later analysis, TCR association rates differed among HLA loci, with DRB1 alleles showing the most associated TCRs and HLA-C alleles showing the fewest. Because counts were too low, more than 15 rarely observed V segments, including chromosome 9 orphons, were left out of the earlier analysis of 500 to 750 of the donors. In a later genetic analysis, a missense DCLRE1C variant was associated with V-gene and J-gene trimming of TCR beta chains, and the association was replicated in an independent cohort. An earlier analysis of approximately 570 of the donors showed that most TCR beta V segments appeared in productive rearrangements either about 87% or about 30% of the time, which broadly matched IMGT annotations. The cohort was sequenced for TCR beta chains only, and without alpha or paired-chain data the features that could be detected were limited. Roughly uniform sequencing depth across donors was assumed in presence/absence analyses, although this assumption may not hold. Compared with equally common non-associated chains, HLA-associated TCR beta chains in a later analysis were more clonally expanded and had lower generation probabilities. In vitro tests confirmed that a few of the cytomegalovirus-associated TCR beta chains recognize cytomegalovirus antigens. Linkage disequilibrium might explain the correlated functional status among segregating V segments, but an unknown experimental factor could not be ruled out. Strong co-occurrence of HLA alleles, especially DR and DQ, made assigning TCR associations to individual alleles difficult. At a false discovery rate of 0.05, a later analysis linked 15,000 to 20,000 TCR beta sequences to specific HLA alleles. The study gave a list of 150 to 200 TCR beta chains associated with cytomegalovirus. CMV serostatus was the only immune exposure information available for the cohort. Because the 87-base-pair reads could not distinguish some IMGT-functional V segments, including TRBV6-2 and TRBV6-3, those segments were excluded. Compared with the 666-donor mean, donors in an Asian-associated ancestry cluster had fewer N-insertions in productive TCRs, according to a later genetic analysis. Several of the top co-occurrence clusters appeared to be linked to parvovirus B19, influenza, CMV and Epstein-Barr virus, according to a later analysis. A cluster of highly shared sequence variants was judged likely to be a technical artifact of the sequencing pipeline. Most TCR sequences were observed very rarely across donors, whereas some public TCRs were present in many individuals. A further reported finding was that TCR beta sequences accurately predicted the HLA-A and HLA-B alleles for most subjects in the first cohort. Because HLA typing was missing for some donors at each locus, association tests included only the typed subset.

Libraries were made using the immunoSEQ multiplex PCR assay. A mixture of 60 forward primers for TCR Vbeta segments and 13 reverse primers for TCR Jbeta segments was used in the multiplex PCR. The CDR3 region of rearranged TCR beta genes was amplified from genomic DNA by a multiplex PCR assay. On the Illumina HiSeq System, the amplified TCR beta libraries were sequenced as 87-base-pair reads. In the authors' own workflow: A later analysis counted around 72 million unique TCR beta chains across the 600 to 850 repertoires, and about 10 million of these chains were shared by at least two donors. To remove PCR and sequencing errors, raw reads were error-corrected and collapsed into unique sequences using a nearest-neighbor algorithm that merged closely related sequences. Alignment of CDR3 sequences to IMGT reference sequences was used to assign V, D and J gene segments. Each retained sequence needed at least a six-nucleotide match to both a V gene segment and a J gene segment. A rearrangement was called productive if the CDR3 had no stop codons and remained in frame with V and J, and every other rearrangement was called non-productive. CDR3 was defined according to IMGT convention as the region running from the second conserved V-encoded cysteine to the conserved J-encoded phenylalanine. In an earlier analysis of approximately 500 of the donors, sequences lacking an unambiguous match to a single V gene segment were excluded. An earlier analysis of several hundred of the donors called V segments functional above 56.7% productive rearrangements and segregating when the between-donor standard deviation exceeded 5%. A statistical classification framework was built to diagnose cytomegalovirus status from the catalog of TCR beta chain sequences. In a later analysis, V and J genes were assigned by comparing TCR nucleotide sequences against IMGT/GENE-DB human TR gene sequences. A later analysis assigned CDR3 sequences and most-parsimonious VDJ recombination scenarios with the TCRdist pipeline. In a later analysis, each TCR beta chain was defined by its CDR3 amino acid sequence together with its V-gene family, and reads lacking a unique V-gene family were excluded. To address suspected cross-contamination and a sequencing artifact, a later analysis removed a few hundred highly shared, low-generation-probability nucleotide sequences. A later analysis calculated a clonal expansion index for each public chain from normalized within-repertoire ranks of inferred template counts. A later analysis computed generation probabilities with a VDJ recombination model fitted to out-of-frame rearrangements, and checked the results against IGoR. In a later analysis, TCR-TCR, TCR-HLA and TCR-CMV co-occurrence was scored with hypergeometric tests, and a repertoire-size bias correction was applied to TCR pairs. In a later analysis, false discovery rates were estimated by permuting HLA or CMV assignments 20 times. In a later analysis, co-occurring TCRs were grouped using DBSCAN, and TCRdist sequence similarity was added for clustering within HLA-allele-positive subsets. Repertoires with fewer than 30,000 or more than 120,000 public chains, plus five repertoires with anomalous nucleotide sharing, were excluded from co-occurrence clustering. The immuneACCESS repertoire file appears here via TCRdb, limited to in-frame rearrangements. These files lack a portion of the clones; in checked studies, under half of the deficit traces to unresolved V genes, and the cause of the others is not known. That table is the source of V, J and clone size, and D and trimming were worked out from the DNA. In this sample's table one finds 150,000 to 200,000 clones. Clones ranked in the top ten supply roughly 2% of the sample.

The cohort comprised hundreds of healthy bone marrow donors. At the time of sampling, every cohort member was nominally healthy, though immune exposures that went unrecorded were likely present. The donor was CMV seronegative and was included in the group of hundreds of seronegative cohort members. A peripheral blood sample was provided by each donor, and peripheral blood mononuclear cells were used for TCR beta sequencing. The Qiagen DNeasy Blood Extraction Kit was used to extract genomic DNA from the blood cell samples. The specimen was PBMCs. Here the chain combines TRBV29-1 and TRBJ2-1; TRBD2 could be the D gene, as 6 bases match. The TCR comes from a man in his thirties or forties in good health and CMV-seronegative. The nucleotides are TGCAGCGTTGAAGAAGGCGGGGTTGAGCAGTTCTTC. Translated, this gives CSVEEGGVEQFF.